This paragraph reports one T cell receptor beta chain. This same CDR3 is encoded by further DNA sequences in the sample. Germline values: CDR1 SGDLS, CDR2 YYNGEE. The CDR3 contains 12 residues. Trimming took off 4 bases at V and 9 bases at J, with 11 bases between the two ends. The method was immunoSEQ multiplex PCR; TCRdb's version includes in-frame clones alone and lacks a portion of them. The sample lists approximately 140,000 clones; approximately 94% were seen once. The data derive from a study of control samples from healthy donors and cancer patients. The source material was blood. The rearrangement links TRBV9 to TRBJ1-3, with D unclear. The origin of this receptor is a man aged 18 to 29 in good health. CDR3 sequence reads: CASSLGSGTIYF. In DNA form, the CDR3 reads TGTGCCAGCAGCCTTGGGTCGGGCACCATATATTTT.